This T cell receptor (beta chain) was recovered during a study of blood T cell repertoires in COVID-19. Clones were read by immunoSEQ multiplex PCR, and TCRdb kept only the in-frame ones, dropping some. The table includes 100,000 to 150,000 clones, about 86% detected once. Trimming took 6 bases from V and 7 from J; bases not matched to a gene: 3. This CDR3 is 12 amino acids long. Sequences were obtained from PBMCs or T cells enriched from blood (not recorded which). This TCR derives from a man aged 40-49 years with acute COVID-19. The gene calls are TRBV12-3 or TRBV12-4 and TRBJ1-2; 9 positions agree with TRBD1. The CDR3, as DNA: TGTGCCAGCAGGACAGGGGGAAGTGGCTACACCTTC. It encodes CASRTGGSGYTF.